The T cell receptor (beta chain) described here comes from a study of T cells in localized non-small cell lung cancer. Study-wide points: Across samples, adjacent lung featured a median roughly 56 of the top 100 tumor clones. Only one tumor region went through sequencing, so heterogeneity may still be there. T cell clonality was highest in uninvolved adjacent lung, above tumor.

The protocol was immunoSEQ multiplex PCR, while the TCRdb copy is restricted to in-frame clones and leaves out a portion. The table lists about 59,000 clones, about nine tenths of them singletons. Notes on this clone: Its specificity is not known.

V lost 0 bases, J lost 9 bases, and 7 bases stayed unmatched. The germline gives CDR1 SGHRS, CDR2 YFSETQ. The CDR3 length is 15 residues. The receptor was derived from a man aged 40-75 years with stage I lung adenocarcinoma. The chain recombines TRBV5-1 with TRBJ2-1; 9 bases align to TRBD2. This specimen consisted of peripheral blood, obtained before any cancer treatment. DNA of the CDR3: TGCGCCAGCAGCTTGGGTCTAGCGGGGCCAGGTGAGCAGTTCTTC. This codes for CASSLGLAGPGEQFF.